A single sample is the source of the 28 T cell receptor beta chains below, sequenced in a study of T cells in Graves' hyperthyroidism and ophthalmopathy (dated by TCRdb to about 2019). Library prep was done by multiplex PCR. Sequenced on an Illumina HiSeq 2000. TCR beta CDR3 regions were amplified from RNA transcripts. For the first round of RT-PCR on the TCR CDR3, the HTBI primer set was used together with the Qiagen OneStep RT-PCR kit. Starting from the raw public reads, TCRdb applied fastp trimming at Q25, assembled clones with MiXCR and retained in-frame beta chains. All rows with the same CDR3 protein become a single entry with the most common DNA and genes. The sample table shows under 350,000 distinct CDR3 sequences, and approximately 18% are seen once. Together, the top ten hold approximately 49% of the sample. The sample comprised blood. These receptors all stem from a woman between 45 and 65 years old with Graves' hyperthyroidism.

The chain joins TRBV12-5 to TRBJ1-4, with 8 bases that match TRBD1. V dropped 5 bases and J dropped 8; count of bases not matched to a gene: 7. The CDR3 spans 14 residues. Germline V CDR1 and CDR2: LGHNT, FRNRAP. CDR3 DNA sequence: TGTGCTAGTGGTATCGGACAGGGTGCAGAAAAACTGTTTTTT. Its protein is CASGIGQGAEKLFF.

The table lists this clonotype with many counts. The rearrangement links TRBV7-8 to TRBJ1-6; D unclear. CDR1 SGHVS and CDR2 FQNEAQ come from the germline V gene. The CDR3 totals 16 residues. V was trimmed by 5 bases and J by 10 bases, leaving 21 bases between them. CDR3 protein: CASSPEGGVGRSPLHF. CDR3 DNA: TGTGCCAGCAGCCCCGAAGGCGGGGTCGGGAGATCACCCCTCCACTTT. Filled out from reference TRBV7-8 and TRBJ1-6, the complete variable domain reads GAGVSQSPRYKVAKRGQDVALRCDPISGHVSLFWYQQALGQGPEFLTYFQNEAQLDKSGLPSDRFFAERPEGSVSTLKIQRTQQEDSAVYLCASSPEGGVGRSPLHFGNGTRLTVT.

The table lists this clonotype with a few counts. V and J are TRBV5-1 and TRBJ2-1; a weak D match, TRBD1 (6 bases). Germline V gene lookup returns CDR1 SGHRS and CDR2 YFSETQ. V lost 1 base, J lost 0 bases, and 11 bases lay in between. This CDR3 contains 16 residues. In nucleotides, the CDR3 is TGCGCCAGCAGCTTGCGAGACAGGTTCTCCTACAATGAGCAGTTCTTC. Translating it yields CASSLRDRFSYNEQFF.

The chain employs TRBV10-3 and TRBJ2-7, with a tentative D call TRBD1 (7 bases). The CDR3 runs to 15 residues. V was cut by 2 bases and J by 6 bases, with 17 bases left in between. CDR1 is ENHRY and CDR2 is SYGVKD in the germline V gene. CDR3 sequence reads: CAISELGAGGGEQYF. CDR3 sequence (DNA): TGTGCCATCAGTGAGCTGGGGGCAGGGGGAGGCGAGCAGTACTTC.

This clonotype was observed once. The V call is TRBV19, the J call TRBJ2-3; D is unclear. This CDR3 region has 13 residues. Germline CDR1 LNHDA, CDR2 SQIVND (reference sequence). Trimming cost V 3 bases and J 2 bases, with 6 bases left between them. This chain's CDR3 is CASSIILTDTQYF. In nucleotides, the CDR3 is TGTGCCAGTAGTATTATCCTCACAGATACGCAGTATTTT.

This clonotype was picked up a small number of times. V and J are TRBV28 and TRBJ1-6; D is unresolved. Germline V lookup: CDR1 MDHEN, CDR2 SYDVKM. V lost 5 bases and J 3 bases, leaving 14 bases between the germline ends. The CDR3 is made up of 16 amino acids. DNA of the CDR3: TGTGCCAGCAGTAACACTCCGGAGGGCTATAATTCACCCCTCCACTTT. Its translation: CASSNTPEGYNSPLHF.

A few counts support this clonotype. The CDR3 region has the DNA TGTGCCAGCTCACCAAGGGCCGGGAGCTCCTACAATGAGCAGTTCTTC. As protein: CASSPRAGSSYNEQFF. The chain has TRBV18 and TRBJ2-1, with a possible D match to TRBD2 (6 bases). V lost 2 bases and J 0 bases, leaving 11 bases between the germline ends. The CDR3 length is 16 residues. Germline CDR1 is KGHSH and CDR2 is LQKENI.

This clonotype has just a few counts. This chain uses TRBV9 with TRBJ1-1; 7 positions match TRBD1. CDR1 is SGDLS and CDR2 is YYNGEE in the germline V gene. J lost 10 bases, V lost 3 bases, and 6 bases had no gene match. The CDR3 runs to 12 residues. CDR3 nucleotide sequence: TGTGCCAGCAGCGGAGAGGGGGCCGCAGCTTTCTTT. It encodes CASSGEGAAAFF.

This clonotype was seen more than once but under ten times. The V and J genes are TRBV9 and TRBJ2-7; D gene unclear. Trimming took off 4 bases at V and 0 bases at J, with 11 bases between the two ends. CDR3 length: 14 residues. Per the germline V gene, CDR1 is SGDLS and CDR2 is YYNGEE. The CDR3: CASSPRTASYEQYF. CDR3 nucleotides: TGTGCCAGCAGCCCGAGGACCGCCTCCTACGAGCAGTACTTC.

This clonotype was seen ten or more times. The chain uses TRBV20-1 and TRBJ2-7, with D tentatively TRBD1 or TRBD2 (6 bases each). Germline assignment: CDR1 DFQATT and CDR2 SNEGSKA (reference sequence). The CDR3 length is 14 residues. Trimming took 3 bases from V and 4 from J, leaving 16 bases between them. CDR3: CSASRDGGFYEQYF. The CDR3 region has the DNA TGCAGTGCTAGCCGGGACGGGGGCTTTTACGAGCAGTACTTC.

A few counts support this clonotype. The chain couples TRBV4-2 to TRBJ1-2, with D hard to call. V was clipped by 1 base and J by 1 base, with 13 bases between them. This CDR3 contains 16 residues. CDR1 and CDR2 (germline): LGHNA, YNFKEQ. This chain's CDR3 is CASSQGGGQNNYGYTF. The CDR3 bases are TGTGCCAGCAGCCAAGGGGGAGGTCAGAATAACTATGGCTACACCTTC.

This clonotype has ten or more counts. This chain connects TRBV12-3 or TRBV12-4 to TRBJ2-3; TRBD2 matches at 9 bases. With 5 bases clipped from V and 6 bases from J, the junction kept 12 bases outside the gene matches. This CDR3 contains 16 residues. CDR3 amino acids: CASSPETSGFIDTQYF. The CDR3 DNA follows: TGTGCCAGCAGTCCAGAGACTAGCGGCTTTATTGATACGCAGTATTTT.

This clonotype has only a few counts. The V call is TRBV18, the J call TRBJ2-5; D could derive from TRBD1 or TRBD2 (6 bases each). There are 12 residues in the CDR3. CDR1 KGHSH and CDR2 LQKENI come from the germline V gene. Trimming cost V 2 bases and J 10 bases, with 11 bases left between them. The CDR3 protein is CASSPKEGVQYF. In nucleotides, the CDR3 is TGTGCCAGCTCACCAAAGGAGGGGGTCCAGTACTTC. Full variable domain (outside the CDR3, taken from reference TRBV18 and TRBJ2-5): NAGVMQNPRHLVRRRGQEARLRCSPMKGHSHVYWYRQLPEEGLKFMVYLQKENIIDESGMPKERFSAEFPKEGPSILRIQQVVRGDSAAYFCASSPKEGVQYFGPGTRLLVL.

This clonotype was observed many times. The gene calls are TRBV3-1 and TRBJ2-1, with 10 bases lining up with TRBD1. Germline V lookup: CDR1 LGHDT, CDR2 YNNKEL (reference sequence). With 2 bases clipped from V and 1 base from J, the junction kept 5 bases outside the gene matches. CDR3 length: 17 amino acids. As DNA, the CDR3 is TGTGCCAGCAGCCAATGGGACAGGGGACTATCCTACAATGAGCAGTTCTTC. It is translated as CASSQWDRGLSYNEQFF.

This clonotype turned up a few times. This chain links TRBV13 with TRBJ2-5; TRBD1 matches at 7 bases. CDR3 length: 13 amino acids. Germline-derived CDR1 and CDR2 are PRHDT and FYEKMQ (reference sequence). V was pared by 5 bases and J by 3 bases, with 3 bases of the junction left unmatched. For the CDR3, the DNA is TGTGCCAGCAGCGTGGGACAGAAAGAGACCCAGTACTTC. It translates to CASSVGQKETQYF.

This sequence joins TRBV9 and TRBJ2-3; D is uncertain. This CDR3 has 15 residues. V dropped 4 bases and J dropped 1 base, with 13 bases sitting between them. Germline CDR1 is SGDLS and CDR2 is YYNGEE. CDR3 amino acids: CASSPDGIRTDTQYF. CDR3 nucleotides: TGTGCCAGCAGCCCCGACGGAATACGCACAGATACGCAGTATTTT.

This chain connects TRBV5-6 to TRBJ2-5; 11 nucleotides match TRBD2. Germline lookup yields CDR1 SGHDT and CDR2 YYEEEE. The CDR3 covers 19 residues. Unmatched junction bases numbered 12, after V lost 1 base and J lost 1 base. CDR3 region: CASSLRWLAGGMGQETQYF. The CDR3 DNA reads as TGTGCCAGCAGCTTGAGGTGGCTAGCGGGAGGTATGGGCCAAGAGACCCAGTACTTC.

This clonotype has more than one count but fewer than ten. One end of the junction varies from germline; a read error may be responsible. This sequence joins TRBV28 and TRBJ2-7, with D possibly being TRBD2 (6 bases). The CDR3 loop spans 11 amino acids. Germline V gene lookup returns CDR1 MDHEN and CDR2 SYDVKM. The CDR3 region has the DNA TGTGCCACCGCGGGGTCCTACGGGCAGTACTTC. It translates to CATAGSYGQYF.

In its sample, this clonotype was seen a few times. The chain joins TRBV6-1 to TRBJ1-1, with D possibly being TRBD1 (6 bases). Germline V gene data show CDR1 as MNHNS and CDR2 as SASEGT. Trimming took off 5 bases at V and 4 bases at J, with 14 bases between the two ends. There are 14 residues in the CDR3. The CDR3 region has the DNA TGTGCCAGCAGTCTAGACGAGGGGGGCACTGAAGCTTTCTTT. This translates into CASSLDEGGTEAFF.

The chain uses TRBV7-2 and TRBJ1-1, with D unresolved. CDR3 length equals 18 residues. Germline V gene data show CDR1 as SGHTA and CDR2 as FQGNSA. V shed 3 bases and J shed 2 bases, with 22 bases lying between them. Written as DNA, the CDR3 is TGTGCCAGCAGCTTTCGAGGCAGGCTAGGAGTAGGTAACACTGAAGCTTTCTTT. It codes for CASSFRGRLGVGNTEAFF.

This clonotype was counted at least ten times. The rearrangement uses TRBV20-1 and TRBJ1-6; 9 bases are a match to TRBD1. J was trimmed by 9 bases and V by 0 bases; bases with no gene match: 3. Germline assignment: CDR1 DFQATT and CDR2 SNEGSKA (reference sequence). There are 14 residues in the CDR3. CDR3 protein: CSAREGTGLSPLHF. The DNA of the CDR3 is TGCAGTGCTAGAGAGGGGACAGGGCTTTCACCCCTCCACTTT.

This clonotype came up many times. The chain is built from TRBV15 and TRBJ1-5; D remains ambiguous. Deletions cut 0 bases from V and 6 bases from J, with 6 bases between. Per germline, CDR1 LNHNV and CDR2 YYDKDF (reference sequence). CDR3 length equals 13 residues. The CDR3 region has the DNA TGTGCCACCAGCAGAGATCAGGTTCAGCCCCAGCATTTT. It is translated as CATSRDQVQPQHF.

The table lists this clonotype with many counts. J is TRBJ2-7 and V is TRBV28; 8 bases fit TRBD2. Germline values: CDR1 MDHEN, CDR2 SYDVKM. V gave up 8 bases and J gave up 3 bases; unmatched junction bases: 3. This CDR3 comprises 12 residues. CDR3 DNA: TGTGCCAGCGACCGGGGGGGCTACGAGCAGTACTTC. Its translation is CASDRGGYEQYF.

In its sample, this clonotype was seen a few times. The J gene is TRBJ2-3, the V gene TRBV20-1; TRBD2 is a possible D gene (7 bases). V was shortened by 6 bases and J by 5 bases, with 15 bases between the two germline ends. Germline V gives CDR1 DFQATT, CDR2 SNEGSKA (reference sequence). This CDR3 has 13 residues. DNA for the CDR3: TGCAGTGCCGGGGGGCTAGCTTTAGATACGCAGTATTTT. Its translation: CSAGGLALDTQYF.

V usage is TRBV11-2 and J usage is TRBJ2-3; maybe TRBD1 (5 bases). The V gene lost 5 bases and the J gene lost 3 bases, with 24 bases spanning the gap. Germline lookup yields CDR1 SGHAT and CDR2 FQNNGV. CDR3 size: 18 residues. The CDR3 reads CASSADREASPRTDTQYF. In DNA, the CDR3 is TGTGCCAGCAGCGCCGACAGAGAAGCGAGTCCAAGAACAGATACGCAGTATTTT.

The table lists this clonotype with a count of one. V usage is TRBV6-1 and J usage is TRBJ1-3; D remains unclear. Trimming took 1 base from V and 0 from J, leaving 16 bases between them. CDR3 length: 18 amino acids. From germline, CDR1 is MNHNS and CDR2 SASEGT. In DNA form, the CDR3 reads TGTGCCAGCAGTGAAGAAGTCAGATCATTCGACTCTGGAAACACCATATATTTT. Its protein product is CASSEEVRSFDSGNTIYF.

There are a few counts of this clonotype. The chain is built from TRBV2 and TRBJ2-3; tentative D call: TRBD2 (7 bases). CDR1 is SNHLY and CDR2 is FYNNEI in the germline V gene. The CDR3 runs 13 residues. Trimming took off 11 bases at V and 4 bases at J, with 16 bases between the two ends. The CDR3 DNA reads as TGTGCCGGCGGGGGCCAGAGGTCAGATACGCAGTATTTT. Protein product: CAGGGQRSDTQYF.

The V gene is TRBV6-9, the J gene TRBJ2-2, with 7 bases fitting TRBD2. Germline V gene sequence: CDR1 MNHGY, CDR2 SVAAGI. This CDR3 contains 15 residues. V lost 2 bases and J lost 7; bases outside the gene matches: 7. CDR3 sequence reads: CASSYTTSLNGELFF. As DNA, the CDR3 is TGTGCCAGCAGTTATACGACTAGCCTCAACGGGGAGCTGTTTTTT.